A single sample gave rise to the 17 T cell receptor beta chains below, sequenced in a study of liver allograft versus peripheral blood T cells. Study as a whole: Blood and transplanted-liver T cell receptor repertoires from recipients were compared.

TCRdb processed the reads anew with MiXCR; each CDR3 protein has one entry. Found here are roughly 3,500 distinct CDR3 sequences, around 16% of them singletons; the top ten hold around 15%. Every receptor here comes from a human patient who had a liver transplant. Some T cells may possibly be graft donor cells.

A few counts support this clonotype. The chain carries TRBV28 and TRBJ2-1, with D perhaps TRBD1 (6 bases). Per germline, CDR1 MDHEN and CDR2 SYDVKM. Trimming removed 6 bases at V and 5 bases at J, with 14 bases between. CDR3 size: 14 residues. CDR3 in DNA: TGTGCCAGCAGCTTCCAGGGGTGGCACAATGAGCAGTTCTTC. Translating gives CASSFQGWHNEQFF.

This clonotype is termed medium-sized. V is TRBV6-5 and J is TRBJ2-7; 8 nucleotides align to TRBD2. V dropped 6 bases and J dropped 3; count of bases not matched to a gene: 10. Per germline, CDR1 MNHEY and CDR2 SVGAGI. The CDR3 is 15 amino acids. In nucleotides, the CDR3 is TGTGCCAGCAGCCCCGGAACTAGCGGAGTCTACGAGCAGTACTTC. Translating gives CASSPGTSGVYEQYF.

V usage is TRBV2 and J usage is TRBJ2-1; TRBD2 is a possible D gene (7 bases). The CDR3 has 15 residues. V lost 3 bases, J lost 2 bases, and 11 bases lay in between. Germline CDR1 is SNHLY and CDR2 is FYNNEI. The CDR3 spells CASSELRGPYNEQFF. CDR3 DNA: TGTGCCAGCAGTGAGTTGCGGGGGCCCTACAATGAGCAGTTCTTC.

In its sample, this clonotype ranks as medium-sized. In DNA, the CDR3 is TGTGCCAGCAGCTCGGCCGGGGGGGGAGCCTACAATGAGCAGTTCTTC. It yields the protein CASSSAGGGAYNEQFF. The genes are TRBV5-6 and TRBJ2-1, with 8 bases that match TRBD2. The germline CDR1 and CDR2 sequences are SGHDT and YYEEEE. V trimming: 3 bases; J trimming: 2 bases; junction bases outside the gene matches: 7. The CDR3 sequence is 16 residues long.

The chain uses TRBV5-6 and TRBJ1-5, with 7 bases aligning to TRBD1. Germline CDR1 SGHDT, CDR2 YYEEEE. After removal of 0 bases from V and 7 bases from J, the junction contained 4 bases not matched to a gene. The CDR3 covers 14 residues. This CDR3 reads CASSLDRGLQPQHF. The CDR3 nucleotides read TGTGCCAGCAGCTTGGACAGGGGTCTGCAGCCCCAGCATTTT. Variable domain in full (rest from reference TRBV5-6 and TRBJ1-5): DAGVTQSPTHLIKTRGQQVTLRCSPKSGHDTVSWYQQALGQGPQFIFQYYEEEERQRGNFPDRFSGHQFPNYSSELNVNALLLGDSALYLCASSLDRGLQPQHFGDGTRLSIL.

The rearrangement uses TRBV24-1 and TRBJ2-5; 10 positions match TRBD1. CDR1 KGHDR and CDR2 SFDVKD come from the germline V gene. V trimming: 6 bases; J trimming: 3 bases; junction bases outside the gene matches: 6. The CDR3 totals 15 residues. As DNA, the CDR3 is TGTGCCACCAGTCCGGGACAGGGGTTTGAAGAGACCCAGTACTTC. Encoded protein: CATSPGQGFEETQYF.

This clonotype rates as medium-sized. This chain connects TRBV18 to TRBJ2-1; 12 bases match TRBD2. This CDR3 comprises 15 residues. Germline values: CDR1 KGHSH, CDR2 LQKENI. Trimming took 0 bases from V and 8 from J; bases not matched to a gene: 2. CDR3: CASSPPGLAGDEQFF. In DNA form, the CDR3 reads TGTGCCAGCTCACCACCGGGACTAGCGGGTGATGAGCAGTTCTTC.

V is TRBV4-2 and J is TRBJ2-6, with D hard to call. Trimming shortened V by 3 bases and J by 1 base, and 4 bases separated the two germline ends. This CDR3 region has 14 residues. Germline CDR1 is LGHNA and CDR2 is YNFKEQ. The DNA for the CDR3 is TGTGCCAGCAGCCAGGCGTCTGGGGCCAACGTCCTGACTTTC. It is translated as CASSQASGANVLTF.

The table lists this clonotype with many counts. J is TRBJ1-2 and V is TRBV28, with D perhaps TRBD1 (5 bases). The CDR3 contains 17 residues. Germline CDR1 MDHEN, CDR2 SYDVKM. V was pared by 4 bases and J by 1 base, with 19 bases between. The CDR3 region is CASSSGDDAFHNYGYTF. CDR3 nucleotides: TGTGCCAGCAGTTCCGGGGACGACGCATTCCATAACTATGGCTACACCTTC.

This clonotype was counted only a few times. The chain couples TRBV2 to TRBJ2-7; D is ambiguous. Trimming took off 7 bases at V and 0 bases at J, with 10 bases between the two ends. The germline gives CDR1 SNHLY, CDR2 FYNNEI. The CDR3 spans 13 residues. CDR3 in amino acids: CASNLGNSYEQYF. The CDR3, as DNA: TGTGCCAGCAACTTGGGCAACTCCTACGAGCAGTACTTC.

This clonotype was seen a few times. The chain's CDR3 is CASSEEQGSETQYF. In DNA form, the CDR3 reads TGTGCCAGCAGTGAAGAACAGGGCTCCGAGACCCAGTACTTC. The chain recombines TRBV25-1 with TRBJ2-5, with TRBD1 as a possible D gene (6 bases). The CDR3 consists of 14 residues. With 2 bases removed from V and 5 bases from J, the gap between germline ends came to 12 bases. Germline V gene lookup returns CDR1 MGHDK and CDR2 SYGVNS.

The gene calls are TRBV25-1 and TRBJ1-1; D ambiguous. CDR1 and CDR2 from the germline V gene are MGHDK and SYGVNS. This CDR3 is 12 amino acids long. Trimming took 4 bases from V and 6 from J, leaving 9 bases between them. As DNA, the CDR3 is TGTGCCAGCAGTGCGGTCGCGGCTGAAGCTTTCTTT. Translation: CASSAVAAEAFF.

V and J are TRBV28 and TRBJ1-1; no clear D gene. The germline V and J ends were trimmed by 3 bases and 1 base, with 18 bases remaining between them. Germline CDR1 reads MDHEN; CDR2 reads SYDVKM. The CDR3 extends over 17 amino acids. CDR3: CASSFHQYLQSNTEAFF. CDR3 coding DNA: TGTGCCAGCAGTTTCCATCAATACCTTCAATCGAACACTGAAGCTTTCTTT.

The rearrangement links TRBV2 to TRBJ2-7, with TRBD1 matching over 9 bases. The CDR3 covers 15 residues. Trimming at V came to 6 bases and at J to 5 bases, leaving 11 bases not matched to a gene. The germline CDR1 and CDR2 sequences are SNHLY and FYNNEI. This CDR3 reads CASRAGTGKSNEQYF. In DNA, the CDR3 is TGTGCCAGCAGAGCCGGGACAGGGAAGTCCAACGAGCAGTACTTC.

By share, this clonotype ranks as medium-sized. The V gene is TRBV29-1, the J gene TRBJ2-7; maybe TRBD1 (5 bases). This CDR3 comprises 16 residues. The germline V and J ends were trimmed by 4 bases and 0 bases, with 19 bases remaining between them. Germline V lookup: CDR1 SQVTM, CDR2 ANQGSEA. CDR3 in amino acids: CSVVGSERGGSYEQYF. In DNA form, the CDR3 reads TGCAGCGTTGTTGGCAGCGAAAGGGGTGGCTCCTACGAGCAGTACTTC.

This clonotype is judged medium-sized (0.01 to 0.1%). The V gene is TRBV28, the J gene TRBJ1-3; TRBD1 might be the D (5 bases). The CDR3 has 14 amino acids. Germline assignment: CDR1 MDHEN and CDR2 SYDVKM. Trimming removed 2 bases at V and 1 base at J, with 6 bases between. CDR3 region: CASSLRGSGNTIYF. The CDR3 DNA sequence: TGTGCCAGCAGTTTAAGGGGATCTGGAAACACCATATATTTT.

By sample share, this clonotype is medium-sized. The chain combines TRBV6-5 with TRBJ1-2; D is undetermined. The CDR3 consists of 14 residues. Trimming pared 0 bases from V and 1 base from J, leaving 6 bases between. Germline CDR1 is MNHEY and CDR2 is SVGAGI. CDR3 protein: CASSYSRNNYGYTF. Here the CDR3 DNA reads TGTGCCAGCAGTTACTCCAGGAATAACTATGGCTACACCTTC.